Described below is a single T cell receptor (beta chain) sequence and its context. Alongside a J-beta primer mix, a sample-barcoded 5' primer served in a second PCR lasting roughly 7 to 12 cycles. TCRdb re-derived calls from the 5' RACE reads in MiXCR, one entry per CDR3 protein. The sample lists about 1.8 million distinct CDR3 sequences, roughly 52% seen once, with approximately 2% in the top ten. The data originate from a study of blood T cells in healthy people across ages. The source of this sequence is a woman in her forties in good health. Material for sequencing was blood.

CDR3 in amino acids: CASSVAQGAGEQYF. The DNA for the CDR3 is TGTGCCAGCAGCGTGGCACAGGGGGCGGGCGAGCAGTACTTC. The chain links TRBV7-2 to TRBJ2-7, with 9 bases identical to TRBD1. From germline, CDR1 is SGHTA and CDR2 FQGNSA. Unmatched junction bases numbered 8, after V lost 5 bases and J lost 6 bases. The CDR3 consists of 14 residues.